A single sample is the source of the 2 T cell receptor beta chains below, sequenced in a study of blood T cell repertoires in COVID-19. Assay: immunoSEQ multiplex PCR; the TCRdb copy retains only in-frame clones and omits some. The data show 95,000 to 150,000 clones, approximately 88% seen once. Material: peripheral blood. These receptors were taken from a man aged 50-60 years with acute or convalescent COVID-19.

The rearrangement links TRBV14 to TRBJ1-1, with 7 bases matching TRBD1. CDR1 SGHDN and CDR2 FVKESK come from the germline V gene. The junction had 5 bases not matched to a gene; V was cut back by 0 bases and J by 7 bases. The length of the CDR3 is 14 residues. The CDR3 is CASSQEGQTSEAFF. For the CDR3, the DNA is TGTGCCAGCAGCCAAGAGGGACAGACAAGTGAAGCTTTCTTT.

CDR3 loop: CASSLEGGYEQYF. CDR3 bases: TGCGCCAGCAGCTTGGAGGGGGGGTACGAGCAGTACTTC. J is TRBJ2-7 and V is TRBV5-1; D is perhaps TRBD2 (7 bases). This CDR3 contains 13 residues. Germline values: CDR1 SGHRS, CDR2 YFSETQ. Trimming took 0 bases from V and 4 from J, leaving 8 bases between them. The variable domain in full, with the rest retrieved from reference TRBV5-1 and TRBJ2-7, is KAGVTQTPRYLIKTRGQQVTLSCSPISGHRSVSWYQQTPGQGLQFLFEYFSETQRNKGNFPGRFSGRQFSNSRSEMNVSTLELGDSALYLCASSLEGGYEQYFGPGTRLTVT.